What follows are 11 T cell receptor beta chains derived from one specimen sequenced in a study of blood T cell repertoires in COVID-19. Libraries were prepared by immunoSEQ multiplex PCR; TCRdb keeps only in-frame clonotypes and omits some of them. The data hold some 130,000 clones, with approximately 90% observed a single time. Sequenced material: peripheral blood. Receptor source: a man in his 70s with active COVID-19.

This clone was seen just once. The rearrangement joins TRBV12-3 or TRBV12-4 to TRBJ2-1; no clear D. V shed 6 bases and J shed 6 bases, with 9 bases lying between them. The length of the CDR3 is 12 residues. CDR3 in amino acids: CASSTEINEQFF. The CDR3 bases are TGTGCCAGCAGCACAGAGATCAATGAGCAGTTCTTC.

The J gene is TRBJ2-2, the V gene TRBV29-1, with 7 bases identical to TRBD2. The CDR3 covers 14 residues. The germline gives CDR1 SQVTM, CDR2 ANQGSEA. V lost 4 bases to trimming and J lost 4 bases; unmatched junction nucleotides: 6. CDR3 protein: CSVVASGGTGELFF. The CDR3 DNA reads as TGCAGCGTTGTGGCTAGCGGAGGCACCGGGGAGCTGTTTTTT.

The chain's CDR3 is CASSLWGGRSNTEAFF. The CDR3 nucleotides read TGTGCCAGCAGTTTATGGGGAGGCAGATCAAACACTGAAGCTTTCTTT. This sequence joins TRBV28 and TRBJ1-1; D gene ambiguous. This CDR3 is built from 16 residues. Germline V gene lookup returns CDR1 MDHEN and CDR2 SYDVKM. V lost 0 bases, J lost 2 bases, and 13 bases lay in between.

The chain combines TRBV19 with TRBJ2-7, with TRBD1 matching over 7 bases. The germline V gene has CDR1 LNHDA and CDR2 SQIVND (reference sequence). After removal of 5 bases from V and 2 bases from J, the junction contained 3 bases not matched to a gene. The CDR3 has 13 residues. The CDR3 reads CASSRDSAYEQYF. The DNA of the CDR3 is TGTGCCAGTAGTCGGGACAGCGCCTACGAGCAGTACTTC.

The J gene is TRBJ2-7, the V gene TRBV21-1; TRBD2, the table's D call, lacks a check against the DNA. TRBV21-1 constitutes a pseudogene. This CDR3 is built from 15 residues. The CDR3 spells CASSPEKGGAYEQYF. In nucleotides, the CDR3 is TGTGCCAGCAGCCCAGAGAAAGGGGGGGCCTACGAGCAGTACTTC.

The chain is built from TRBV5-5 and TRBJ2-3; tentatively, D is TRBD2 (6 bases). The CDR3 is 16 amino acids. V was cut by 0 bases and J by 2 bases, with 13 bases left in between. Germline-derived CDR1 and CDR2 are SGHKS and YYEKEE (reference sequence). The CDR3 loop reads CASSLGGRTFTDTQYF. The CDR3 nucleotides read TGTGCCAGCAGCTTGGGGGGGAGGACCTTCACAGATACGCAGTATTTT.

As regards this clone: In the same sample, other DNA sequences code for this CDR3. The chain uses TRBV28 and TRBJ1-1; tentative D call: TRBD1 (6 bases). The CDR3 contains 13 residues. The germline CDR1 and CDR2 sequences are MDHEN and SYDVKM. V lost 4 bases, J lost 1 base, and 7 bases lay in between. The CDR3 region has the DNA TGTGCCAGCAGTTCGGGACAGAACACTGAAGCTTTCTTT. Its translation: CASSSGQNTEAFF.

The count of this clone is one. The genes are TRBV12-3 or TRBV12-4 and TRBJ2-1; no reliable D call. V dropped 2 bases and J dropped 6 bases, with 8 bases sitting between them. The CDR3 loop spans 13 amino acids. CDR3 bases: TGTGCCAGCAGTTTATCATTCAGCAATGAGCAGTTCTTC. This translates into CASSLSFSNEQFF.

The V call is TRBV30, the J call TRBJ1-3, with D perhaps matching TRBD1 (5 bases). The CDR3 loop spans 14 amino acids. The V gene's germline CDR1 is GTSNPN and CDR2 SVGIG (reference sequence). Between the trimmed V and J ends, which lost 1 base and 10 bases, there was a span of 17 bases. CDR3 residues: CAWSAPGRIGTIYF. Here the CDR3 DNA reads TGTGCCTGGAGTGCCCCAGGGAGGATAGGAACCATATATTTT.

The chain joins TRBV28 to TRBJ2-3; unclear D gene. The CDR3 consists of 14 residues. The germline V gene has CDR1 MDHEN and CDR2 SYDVKM. V was pared by 2 bases and J by 1 base, with 7 bases between. The CDR3 DNA reads TGTGCCAGCAGTTTAATCCAGGGCACAGATACGCAGTATTTT. Amino acids: CASSLIQGTDTQYF.

In its sample, this clone was seen once. The J gene is TRBJ2-7, the V gene TRBV28, with D hard to call. This CDR3 spans 14 amino acids. Germline CDR1 reads MDHEN; CDR2 reads SYDVKM. The ends were cut back, 3 bases at V and 0 bases at J, with 9 bases in the middle. The CDR3 protein is CASSFGQDSYEQYF. In DNA, the CDR3 is TGTGCCAGCAGTTTTGGGCAGGACTCCTACGAGCAGTACTTC.